This T cell receptor beta chain was observed in a study of vaccination and CD4 T cells after COVID-19. This CDR3 has 16 amino acids. With 3 bases removed from V and 3 bases from J, the gap between germline ends came to 15 bases. Germline V CDR1 and CDR2: SGHTA, FQGNSA. The Oncomine TCR Beta short-read assay sequenced DNA from cultured CD4+ T cells. Each CDR3 protein is one row after TCRdb ran MiXCR on the PCR reads. Of some 3,000 distinct CDR3 sequences listed, about 30% were seen once; the top ten hold 50% to 75%. The sample's treatment: roughly 11-day PBMC culture with coronavirus spike peptide pools or control peptides (ViraFEST assay). This clonotype is medium-sized in the sample. Its antigen remains unknown.

The origin of this receptor is a human donor who had recovered from COVID-19. The genes are TRBV7-2 and TRBJ2-1, with D perhaps matching TRBD1 or TRBD2 (6 bases each). Sequencing used CD4+ T cells from blood, cultured in vitro, obtained after SARS-CoV-2 vaccination. CDR3 sequence (DNA): TGTGCCAGCAGCTTCGTCTCCGGGGGCCACTACAATGAGCAGTTCTTC. Translated: CASSFVSGGHYNEQFF. The whole variable domain, remainder taken from reference TRBV7-2 and TRBJ2-1, is GAGVSQSPSNKVTEKGKDVELRCDPISGHTALYWYRQSLGQGLEFLIYFQGNSAPDKSGLPSDRFSAERTGGSVSTLTIQRTQQEDSAVYLCASSFVSGGHYNEQFFGPGTRLTVL.